The 7 T cell receptor beta chains in this list originate from one sample, sequenced in a study of brain T cells in children with intractable seizures. TCRdb keeps only in-frame clones here, not all; method: immunoSEQ multiplex PCR. The sample has about 80,000 clones, more than 75% seen once. The source material was peripheral blood, sampled at surgery. The source is a girl aged 2 to 10 with Rasmussen encephalitis and intractable seizures.

V usage is TRBV5-1 and J usage is TRBJ1-1; weak D call: TRBD1 (5 bases). Trimming cost V 1 base and J 3 bases, with 16 bases left between them. The CDR3 totals 16 residues. Germline-derived CDR1 and CDR2 are SGHRS and YFSETQ. CDR3 nucleotide sequence: TGCGCCAGCAGCTTGAGGGGTATAAGGGGAGACACTGAAGCTTTCTTT. The encoded protein is CASSLRGIRGDTEAFF.

The V gene is TRBV2, the J gene TRBJ2-7; TRBD2 is a possible D gene (6 bases). Germline lookup yields CDR1 SNHLY and CDR2 FYNNEI. V shed 3 bases and J shed 1 base, with 10 bases lying between them. This CDR3 is built from 14 residues. The CDR3 loop reads CASSEEGISYEQYF. CDR3 sequence (DNA): TGTGCCAGCAGTGAGGAGGGCATTTCCTACGAGCAGTACTTC.

The chain is built from TRBV9 and TRBJ1-4; no clear D gene. Per the germline V gene, CDR1 is SGDLS and CDR2 is YYNGEE. V lost 5 bases to trimming and J lost 0 bases, with 11 bases between them. The CDR3 consists of 15 residues. The CDR3 is CASSLDPTTNEKLFF. For the CDR3, the DNA is TGTGCCAGCAGTTTGGACCCAACAACTAATGAAAAACTGTTTTTT.

J is TRBJ2-3 and V is TRBV9, with D unresolved. Germline assignment: CDR1 SGDLS and CDR2 YYNGEE. Trimming shortened V by 0 bases and J by 0 bases, and 8 bases separated the two germline ends. The CDR3 extends over 15 amino acids. CDR3 residues: CASSVVGASTDTQYF. The DNA for the CDR3 is TGTGCCAGCAGCGTAGTGGGTGCTAGCACAGATACGCAGTATTTT.

This clone has only one observation. V is TRBV6-5 and J is TRBJ2-7; D remains ambiguous. V gave up 0 bases and J gave up 2 bases, with 14 bases separating them. This CDR3 comprises 16 residues. Germline CDR1 is MNHEY and CDR2 is SVGAGI. The CDR3 nucleotides are TGTGCCAGCAGTTACTCGGGGTCCGACCGTCCCTACGAGCAGTACTTC. Encoded protein: CASSYSGSDRPYEQYF.

The rearrangement uses TRBV3-1 (or the pseudogene TRBV3-2) and TRBJ2-2; TRBD1 matches 7 bases. V lost 5 bases to trimming and J lost 5 bases; unmatched junction nucleotides: 8. The germline V gene encodes CDR1 LGHDT and CDR2 YNNKEL (reference sequence). CDR3 length equals 15 residues. The DNA of the CDR3 is TGTGCCAGCAGCGGCCGGGACAGTGGAACCGGGGAGCTGTTTTTT. It translates to CASSGRDSGTGELFF.

The chain combines TRBV29-1 with TRBJ1-2, with D possibly TRBD1 on 5 matching bases. The length of the CDR3 is 12 residues. Trimming shortened V by 5 bases and J by 8 bases, and 15 bases separated the two germline ends. Per the germline V gene, CDR1 is SQVTM and CDR2 is ANQGSEA. The CDR3: CSVQGSQRGYTF. CDR3 DNA: TGCAGCGTTCAGGGCAGTCAGCGGGGCTACACCTTC.